This T cell receptor beta chain originates from a study of blood T cells in healthy people across ages. Through a sample-barcoded 5' primer and a J-beta primer mix, a second PCR was run for roughly 7 to 11 cycles. TCRdb re-called the 5' RACE reads through MiXCR, storing one row per CDR3 protein. The repertoire consists of some 800,000 distinct CDR3 sequences, with around 45% occurring once and the leading ten covering around 21%. V lost 6 bases, J lost 7 bases, and 16 bases lay in between. Germline CDR1 reads KGHSH; CDR2 reads LQKENI. The CDR3 runs 14 residues. The material sequenced was blood. The sequence was obtained from a man in his sixties in good health. This chain connects TRBV18 to TRBJ1-5; D remains unclear. The DNA of the CDR3 is TGTGCCAGCTCGCCAGAGGCAGGAAAACAGCCCCAGCATTTT. It encodes CASSPEAGKQPQHF.